The 30 T cell receptor beta chains below come from one sample, sequenced in a study of blood T cell repertoires in COVID-19. Some clones are missing from TCRdb's copy, which holds only in-frame ones; the method was immunoSEQ multiplex PCR. This sample yields approximately 50,000 clones, of which 92% are seen a single time; about 4.5% belongs to the top ten. Source material: peripheral blood. All receptors derive from a man aged 50 to 60 with active COVID-19.

The V and J genes are TRBV2 and TRBJ1-1, with D perhaps TRBD1 (6 bases). Germline lookup yields CDR1 SNHLY and CDR2 FYNNEI. V lost 4 bases and J 1 base, leaving 7 bases between the germline ends. CDR3 length equals 13 residues. CDR3 DNA sequence: TGTGCCAGCAGTGTGACAGGGAACACTGAAGCTTTCTTT. Its protein product is CASSVTGNTEAFF.

V and J are TRBV28 and TRBJ1-1, with D hard to call. CDR1 and CDR2 (germline): MDHEN, SYDVKM. Trimming pared 6 bases from V and 10 bases from J, leaving 15 bases between. CDR3 length equals 12 residues. The CDR3 region is CASSPQLMRAFF. The CDR3 DNA reads TGTGCCAGCAGCCCCCAACTGATGCGAGCTTTCTTT.

The CDR3 loop reads CASSLGQGGLTDTQYF. CDR3 DNA sequence: TGTGCCAGCAGCTTGGGGCAGGGAGGTTTGACAGATACGCAGTATTTT. The rearrangement uses TRBV5-8 and TRBJ2-3, with D maybe TRBD2 (6 bases). With 0 bases removed from V and 3 bases from J, the gap between germline ends came to 14 bases. CDR1 is SGHTS, CDR2 YDEGEE, per germline. The CDR3 covers 16 residues.

This chain links TRBV9 with TRBJ1-2, with TRBD1 as a possible D gene (5 bases). The CDR3 is 16 residues long. Germline CDR1 and CDR2: SGDLS and YYNGEE. The V and J ends lost 0 bases and 4 bases respectively, with 16 bases between them. The DNA for the CDR3 is TGTGCCAGCAGCGTAGAGGGGCAGGGAGGAGGCTATGGCTACACCTTC. Protein sequence: CASSVEGQGGGYGYTF. Looking up the rest from reference TRBV9 and TRBJ1-2 gives the full variable domain: DSGVTQTPKHLITATGQRVTLRCSPRSGDLSVYWYQQSLDQGLQFLIQYYNGEERAKGNILERFSAQQFPDLHSELNLSSLELGDSALYFCASSVEGQGGGYGYTFGSGTRLTVV.

The chain has TRBV28 and TRBJ2-5; 9 bases align to TRBD1. The germline V gene has CDR1 MDHEN and CDR2 SYDVKM. V was clipped by 6 bases and J by 2 bases; unmatched bases: 10. The CDR3 totals 16 residues. CDR3 loop: CASRPGQGRAQETQYF. The CDR3 DNA follows: TGTGCCAGCAGGCCGGGACAGGGTCGGGCTCAAGAGACCCAGTACTTC.

J is TRBJ2-1 and V is TRBV2; TRBD2 agrees at 7 bases. The V gene's germline CDR1 is SNHLY and CDR2 FYNNEI. This CDR3 is 16 amino acids long. Trimming at V came to 2 bases and at J to 0 bases, leaving 4 bases not matched to a gene. As DNA, the CDR3 is TGTGCCAGCAGTGAACCTCGGGACTACTCCTACAATGAGCAGTTCTTC. This gives the protein CASSEPRDYSYNEQFF.

The chain joins TRBV9 to TRBJ2-1; 12 bases align to TRBD2. J gave up 3 bases and V 2 bases, and 3 bases lay outside the gene matches. CDR3 length: 16 residues. Per the germline V gene, CDR1 is SGDLS and CDR2 is YYNGEE. The CDR3 nucleotides read TGTGCCAGCAGCGTCCTAGCGGGGGGGAACTACAATGAGCAGTTCTTC. Amino acids: CASSVLAGGNYNEQFF.

The rearrangement joins TRBV5-1 to TRBJ2-1; D perhaps matches TRBD2 (5 bases). Germline V gene data show CDR1 as SGHRS and CDR2 as YFSETQ. The CDR3 extends over 15 amino acids. The ends were cut back, 0 bases at V and 2 bases at J, with 9 bases in the middle. CDR3 sequence: CASSLVAGTYNEQFF. CDR3 nucleotides: TGCGCCAGCAGCTTGGTTGCGGGCACCTACAATGAGCAGTTCTTC.

J is TRBJ2-7 and V is TRBV3-1 (or the pseudogene TRBV3-2); a possible D gene is TRBD2 (6 bases). The CDR3 is made up of 14 amino acids. Trimming removed 6 bases from V and 0 bases from J, with 12 bases in between. Per the germline V gene, CDR1 is LGHDT and CDR2 is YNNKEL (reference sequence). As DNA, the CDR3 is TGTGCCAGCAGTCGCGGGACGGTCTCCTACGAGCAGTACTTC. It specifies CASSRGTVSYEQYF.

CDR3 nucleotides: TGTGCCAGCAGTTACGGGATTTACGAAAAACTGTTTTTT. Translating gives CASSYGIYEKLFF. V usage is TRBV27 and J usage is TRBJ1-4; no firm D call. V lost 4 bases and J 8 bases, leaving 11 bases between the germline ends. The CDR3 length is 13 residues. Germline assignment: CDR1 MNHEY and CDR2 SMNVEV (reference sequence).

The J gene is TRBJ1-5, the V gene TRBV13; unclear D gene. Germline V lookup: CDR1 PRHDT, CDR2 FYEKMQ (reference sequence). The CDR3 totals 13 residues. V was pared by 5 bases and J by 0 bases, with 5 bases between. CDR3 sequence reads: CASSLSSNQPQHF. CDR3 nucleotide sequence: TGTGCCAGCAGCCTCAGTAGCAATCAGCCCCAGCATTTT. The variable domain in full, with the rest retrieved from reference TRBV13 and TRBJ1-5, is AAGVIQSPRHLIKEKRETATLKCYPIPRHDTVYWYQQGPGQDPQFLISFYEKMQSDKGSIPDRFSAQQFSDYHSELNMSSLELGDSALYFCASSLSSNQPQHFGDGTRLSIL.

This rearrangement joins TRBV6-4 to TRBJ1-2; no definite D call. The CDR3 covers 11 residues. The germline V gene encodes CDR1 MRHNA and CDR2 SNTAGT. Deletions cut 9 bases from V and 6 bases from J, with 11 bases between. In DNA, the CDR3 is TGTGCCAGAACCACAGCGGATGGCTACACCTTC. Its translation is CARTTADGYTF.

This sequence joins TRBV9 and TRBJ1-6; D might be TRBD1 (6 bases). Germline assignment: CDR1 SGDLS and CDR2 YYNGEE. Trimming cost V 0 bases and J 8 bases, with 15 bases left between them. The CDR3 sequence is 16 residues long. The CDR3 reads CASSVDARGMDSPLHF. CDR3 nucleotide sequence: TGTGCCAGCAGCGTAGACGCCAGGGGAATGGATTCACCCCTCCACTTT.

In nucleotides, the CDR3 is TGCAGTGCTAGTCAGGGCCCCACGACTCAGCATTTT. This sequence encodes CSASQGPTTQHF. The V gene is TRBV20-1, the J gene TRBJ1-5, with D tentatively TRBD1 (5 bases). The CDR3 is made up of 12 amino acids. The V end was cut by 3 bases, the J end by 13 bases, with 16 bases between. CDR1 is DFQATT, CDR2 SNEGSKA, per germline (reference sequence).

This rearrangement joins TRBV3-1 (or the pseudogene TRBV3-2) to TRBJ2-7; TRBD2 is a possible D gene (5 bases). This CDR3 region has 13 residues. Per the germline V gene, CDR1 is LGHDT and CDR2 is YNNKEL (reference sequence). Trimming stripped 5 bases from V and 10 bases from J, with 18 bases between. The CDR3 nucleotides are TGTGCCAGCAGCTCCTTCGACGAGACTACACAGTACTTC. It is translated as CASSSFDETTQYF.

This clone was detected once. The genes are TRBV19 and TRBJ1-2; D unclear. CDR1 is LNHDA and CDR2 is SQIVND in the germline V gene (reference sequence). Trimming cost V 5 bases and J 4 bases, with 11 bases left between them. CDR3 length: 13 amino acids. CDR3 bases: TGTGCCAGTAGTTCCGGGTCCCCCTATGGCTACACCTTC. It is translated as CASSSGSPYGYTF.

The chain recombines TRBV6-5 with TRBJ1-5; D not certain. CDR1 is MNHEY, CDR2 SVGAGI, per germline. The ends were cut back, 7 bases at V and 4 bases at J, with 11 bases in the middle. This CDR3 has 13 amino acids. The CDR3: CASKEVANQPQHF. As DNA, the CDR3 is TGTGCCAGCAAGGAGGTCGCGAATCAGCCCCAGCATTTT.

The genes are TRBV4-3 and TRBJ1-5; weak D call: TRBD1 (5 bases). The CDR3 has 20 amino acids. Trimming took 0 bases from V and 3 from J, leaving 24 bases between them. The germline V gene has CDR1 LGHNA and CDR2 YSLEER. The CDR3 spells CASSQDRATALINDNQPQHF. Here the CDR3 DNA reads TGCGCCAGCAGCCAAGATCGGGCGACAGCCCTCATAAACGACAATCAGCCCCAGCATTTT.

The V call is TRBV6-4, the J call TRBJ2-2, with 9 bases lining up with TRBD1. V lost 6 bases to trimming and J lost 6 bases; unmatched junction nucleotides: 5. The germline gives CDR1 MRHNA, CDR2 SNTAGT. The CDR3 loop spans 14 amino acids. The CDR3 region has the DNA TGTGCCAGCAGAACAGGGGGCGAGGCCGGGGAGCTGTTTTTT. Protein product: CASRTGGEAGELFF.

The V and J genes are TRBV19 and TRBJ2-2; D not resolved. The germline V gene has CDR1 LNHDA and CDR2 SQIVND (reference sequence). Between the trimmed V and J ends, which lost 2 bases and 2 bases, there was a span of 6 bases. CDR3 length equals 14 residues. The CDR3 bases are TGTGCCAGTAGTATACGGGTTAACACCGGGGAGCTGTTTTTT. This codes for CASSIRVNTGELFF.

The CDR3 loop is CASREERNTEAFF. The CDR3 bases are TGTGCCAGCAGGGAGGAGAGAAACACTGAAGCTTTCTTT. This chain connects TRBV12-3 or TRBV12-4 to TRBJ1-1; no reliable D call. With 6 bases removed from V and 2 bases from J, the gap between germline ends came to 10 bases. This CDR3 region has 13 residues.

The V gene is TRBV7-2, the J gene TRBJ1-4; D remains ambiguous. In germline, CDR1 is SGHTA, CDR2 FQGNSA. V dropped 0 bases and J dropped 2 bases, with 7 bases sitting between them. The CDR3 loop spans 15 amino acids. Here the CDR3 reads CASSLALRTNEKLFF. For the CDR3, the DNA is TGTGCCAGCAGCTTAGCGCTTCGGACTAATGAAAAACTGTTTTTT.

The V and J genes are TRBV24-1 and TRBJ2-5, with 8 nucleotides matching TRBD1. The ends lost 2 bases at V and 5 bases at J; junction bases unmatched: 12. CDR3 length: 17 amino acids. The germline CDR1 and CDR2 sequences are KGHDR and SFDVKD. The CDR3 region has the DNA TGTGCCACCAGTGATTCCACCAGGGGGCGCTTTTCGGAGACCCAGTACTTC. Translated, it gives CATSDSTRGRFSETQYF.

The chain carries TRBV28 and TRBJ2-5, with 7 nucleotides matching TRBD2. V gave up 3 bases and J gave up 1 base; unmatched junction bases: 5. Germline V gene data show CDR1 as MDHEN and CDR2 as SYDVKM. The CDR3 length is 15 residues. The CDR3 nucleotides read TGTGCCAGCAGTTTGGGCGGGGGACTCCAAGAGACCCAGTACTTC. Its protein is CASSLGGGLQETQYF.

This clone was picked up one time. V and J are TRBV12-3 or TRBV12-4 and TRBJ2-4; maybe TRBD2 (5 bases). Deletions cut 4 bases from V and 5 bases from J, with 9 bases between. This CDR3 spans 13 amino acids. CDR3 nucleotides: TGTGCCAGCAGTTCCAGAGGGCAAAACATTCAGTACTTC. It encodes CASSSRGQNIQYF.

This chain connects TRBV7-2 to TRBJ1-1; weak D call: TRBD1 (6 bases). The CDR3 totals 16 residues. Germline V gene sequence: CDR1 SGHTA, CDR2 FQGNSA. The V end was cut by 2 bases, the J end by 1 base, with 14 bases between. The CDR3 region has the DNA TGTGCCAGCAGCTTAAGTAATCTAGGGGGGAACACTGAAGCTTTCTTT. Residues: CASSLSNLGGNTEAFF.

This chain connects TRBV7-6 to TRBJ2-2, with 9 bases lining up with TRBD2. With V trimmed by 5 bases and J by 6 bases, 19 bases remained unmatched. CDR3 length: 19 residues. CDR1 is SGHVS, CDR2 FNYEAQ, per germline. The CDR3: CASSISVGGRAWLAGELFF. In DNA, the CDR3 is TGTGCCAGCAGCATCTCGGTTGGCGGGAGGGCCTGGTTAGCCGGGGAGCTGTTTTTT.

The J gene is TRBJ2-2, the V gene TRBV5-4; D is perhaps TRBD2 (5 bases). V was cut by 2 bases and J by 4 bases, with 12 bases left in between. Per germline, CDR1 SGHNT and CDR2 YYREEE (reference sequence). The CDR3 runs to 15 residues. The CDR3 DNA is TGTGCCAGCAGCTTAAGGTTAAGCGGCACCGGGGAGCTGTTTTTT. This sequence encodes CASSLRLSGTGELFF.

J is TRBJ2-3 and V is TRBV9, with no clear D. The V end lost 4 bases, the J end lost 2 bases, and 5 bases lay between the germline ends. This CDR3 is 12 amino acids long. Germline V gives CDR1 SGDLS, CDR2 YYNGEE. CDR3 loop: CASSPNTDTQYF. The CDR3 DNA follows: TGTGCCAGCAGCCCCAACACAGATACGCAGTATTTT.

The chain combines TRBV28 with TRBJ1-6, with D tentatively TRBD1 (6 bases). Germline V lookup: CDR1 MDHEN, CDR2 SYDVKM. The V end was cut by 4 bases, the J end by 4 bases, with 11 bases between. The CDR3 totals 15 residues. Here the CDR3 reads CASSSRQAYNSPLHF. The CDR3 nucleotides read TGTGCCAGCAGTTCCCGACAGGCTTATAATTCACCCCTCCACTTT.